The clone carrying this T cell receptor (beta chain) was counted only a few times. What it binds is unknown. TCRdb fed the reads into MiXCR, producing one record per CDR3 protein. This sample has 75,000 to 95,000 distinct CDR3 sequences, with about 44% found just once. CDR3 size: 15 residues. With V trimmed by 6 bases and J by 5 bases, 11 bases remained unmatched. The germline CDR1 and CDR2 sequences are MNHEY and SVGAGI. The data belong to a study of T cell repertoires in cytomegalovirus infection. Looking at the study overall: Recently identified HLA-C-restricted CMV epitopes were used, and well-studied HLA-B-restricted CMV epitopes were used as well.

Study findings and constraints: The ex vivo response was dominated by HLA-C-restricted CMV-specific TCR beta clonotypes.

The chain links TRBV6-5 to TRBJ2-7, with TRBD1 matching 9 bases. The TCR sequence derives from a human donor in good health (CMV status not recorded). Some clones in this sample may be carry-over from other donors' samples. The material was CD8+ T cells from cultured PBMCs, obtained from culture after CMV antigen stimulation. CDR3 coding DNA: TGTGCCAGCAGCCCGGGACAGGGAGGGCCCAACGAGCAGTACTTC. Protein: CASSPGQGGPNEQYF.